This passage covers 31 T cell receptor beta chains from one sample sequenced in a study of shared clonotypes between healthy human individuals. Naive CD8 cells, CD45RO-negative and positively selected for CCR7, excluded terminally differentiated effector memory CD45RA+ cells. Clones were read by immunoSEQ multiplex PCR, and TCRdb kept only the in-frame ones, dropping some. The sample carries about 2.1 million clones, roughly 95% recorded once. Input material: naive CD8+ T cells from PBMCs. The receptors come from a man between 18 and 29 years old in good health. Some clones in this sample may be carry-over from other donors' samples.

The rearrangement links TRBV6-4 to TRBJ2-2, with D hard to call. V was clipped by 6 bases and J by 0 bases, with 5 bases between them. This CDR3 has 13 residues. Germline CDR1 is MRHNA and CDR2 is SNTAGT. Here the CDR3 reads CASSSSNTGELFF. In DNA, the CDR3 is TGTGCCAGCAGCTCGTCGAACACCGGGGAGCTGTTTTTT.

The chain has TRBV6-6 and TRBJ1-6; no clear D. In germline, CDR1 is MNHNY, CDR2 SVGAGI (reference sequence). The CDR3 length is 14 residues. V was trimmed by 4 bases and J by 10 bases, leaving 14 bases between them. CDR3 region: CASSSGALESPLHF. DNA for the CDR3: TGTGCCAGCAGTTCCGGAGCACTTGAGTCACCCCTCCACTTT.

This clone has only one observation. The chain couples TRBV19 to TRBJ2-2, with D perhaps assigned TRBD1 or TRBD2 (5 bases each). The CDR3 is 16 amino acids. V was pared by 0 bases and J by 0 bases, with 8 bases between. The V gene's germline CDR1 is LNHDA and CDR2 SQIVND (reference sequence). CDR3 residues: CASSIDRGSNTGELFF. Here the CDR3 DNA reads TGTGCCAGTAGTATAGATCGGGGCTCGAACACCGGGGAGCTGTTTTTT.

V gene TRBV4-3 combines with J gene TRBJ1-2; 7 bases agree with TRBD1. Germline values: CDR1 LGHNA, CDR2 YSLEER. The CDR3 runs to 15 residues. The V and J ends lost 0 bases and 6 bases, in that order; junction bases with no gene match: 7. In DNA form, the CDR3 reads TGCGCCAGCAGCCAAGATAGGAGCAGGGGGGATGGCTACACCTTC. Translated, it gives CASSQDRSRGDGYTF.

The chain is built from TRBV2 and TRBJ1-1; the D is unclear. The CDR3 runs to 14 residues. Germline CDR1 and CDR2: SNHLY and FYNNEI. Trimming took off 0 bases at V and 2 bases at J, with 7 bases between the two ends. The CDR3 loop reads CASSEASSNTEAFF. The CDR3 DNA follows: TGTGCCAGCAGTGAAGCGAGCAGTAACACTGAAGCTTTCTTT.

This chain connects TRBV21-1 to TRBJ1-1. TRBV21-1 corresponds to a pseudogene. The CDR3 runs to 12 residues. The CDR3 nucleotides read TGTGCCAGCAGCATATCGAGGAGGGACTCTTTCTTT. Residues: CASSISRRDSFF.

The chain links TRBV7-9 to TRBJ2-7; D possibly corresponds to TRBD2 (5 bases). The CDR3 contains 16 residues. Germline V gives CDR1 SEHNR, CDR2 FQNEAQ (reference sequence). V lost 4 bases to trimming and J lost 0 bases, with 16 bases between them. Here the CDR3 reads CASSSPSGSRSYEQYF. For the CDR3, the DNA is TGTGCCAGCAGCTCCCCCAGCGGCAGTCGCTCCTACGAGCAGTACTTC.

This sequence joins TRBV19 and TRBJ2-7; TRBD1 matches 9 bases. The CDR3 extends over 12 amino acids. J gave up 5 bases and V 6 bases, and 2 bases lay outside the gene matches. CDR1 and CDR2 from the germline V gene are LNHDA and SQIVND (reference sequence). The CDR3 coding sequence is TGTGCCAGTAGGGGGGACAGGGACGAGCAGTACTTC. It is translated as CASRGDRDEQYF.

For this clone: No conserved phenylalanine or tryptophan ends this CDR3, so it is likely a read error. No DNA is shown, since the ends of the CDR3 on it are uncertain; the CDR3 is the one TCRdb lists. The chain joins TRBV28 to TRBJ1-2. Germline CDR1 reads MDHEN; CDR2 reads SYDVKM. Both ends counted, the CDR3 spans 13 residues. This chain's CDR3 is CASSLPNGAPWAV.

V and J are TRBV9 and TRBJ1-2; 8 nucleotides line up with TRBD1. Germline assignment: CDR1 SGDLS and CDR2 YYNGEE. The trim removed 0 bases at V and 4 bases at J, leaving 5 bases unmatched. The CDR3 extends over 15 amino acids. DNA for the CDR3: TGTGCCAGCAGCGTAGATGGGGACAGGTTCTATGGCTACACCTTC. Protein: CASSVDGDRFYGYTF.

The rearrangement links TRBV7-8 to TRBJ2-5; a possible D gene is TRBD2 (6 bases). V was shortened by 5 bases and J by 6 bases, with 22 bases between the two germline ends. Germline CDR1 and CDR2: SGHVS and FQNEAQ. The CDR3 loop spans 16 amino acids. This chain's CDR3 is CASSQGRGITEKTQYF. The CDR3 DNA reads as TGTGCCAGCAGCCAGGGTCGCGGGATCACGGAGAAGACCCAGTACTTC.

V gene TRBV19 combines with J gene TRBJ2-2, with TRBD1 matching over 7 bases. V shed 6 bases and J 6 bases; nucleotides not matched to a gene: 16. Germline loops: CDR1 LNHDA, CDR2 SQIVND (reference sequence). The CDR3 has 17 residues. The CDR3 DNA is TGTGCCAGTAGCAACCGCCGGGACAGAGGGAAGGCCGGGGAGCTGTTTTTT. This sequence encodes CASSNRRDRGKAGELFF. Based on the CDR3 plus reference TRBV19 and TRBJ2-2, the full variable domain is DGGITQSPKYLFRKEGQNVTLSCEQNLNHDAMYWYRQDPGQGLRLIYYSQIVNDFQKGDIAEGYSVSREKKESFPLTVTSAQKNPTAFYLCASSNRRDRGKAGELFFGEGSRLTVL.

The chain recombines TRBV2 with TRBJ2-7, with 12 bases matching TRBD2. The CDR3 has 17 amino acids. Germline assignment: CDR1 SNHLY and CDR2 FYNNEI. The J segment lost 4 bases and the V segment lost 2 bases, leaving 9 bases of the junction unmatched. CDR3 DNA sequence: TGTGCCAGCAGTGAATTTGTTCGACTAGCGGGAGAGTACGAGCAGTACTTC. Protein sequence: CASSEFVRLAGEYEQYF.

This chain links TRBV10-3 with TRBJ2-5; D is possibly TRBD2 (6 bases). The germline V gene has CDR1 ENHRY and CDR2 SYGVKD. The CDR3 runs to 14 residues. Trimming shortened V by 9 bases and J by 7 bases, and 21 bases separated the two germline ends. CDR3 sequence (DNA): TGTGCCATAACTCAGGGAGGTCAGGGAGGGACCCAGTACTTC. This gives the protein CAITQGGQGGTQYF.

The V call is TRBV2, the J call TRBJ2-7; tentative D call: TRBD2 (5 bases). V dropped 5 bases and J dropped 3 bases, with 11 bases sitting between them. In germline, CDR1 is SNHLY, CDR2 FYNNEI. The CDR3 sequence is 13 residues long. The CDR3 protein is CASSPSFYYEQYF. DNA for the CDR3: TGTGCCAGCAGTCCTAGCTTCTACTACGAGCAGTACTTC.

For the CDR3, the DNA is TGTGCCAGCAGCTTACCTCGAGCGGGGTCCTCCTACAATGAGCAGTTCTTC. Residues: CASSLPRAGSSYNEQFF. The chain recombines TRBV11-2 with TRBJ2-1; 7 positions match TRBD2. Unmatched junction bases numbered 7, after V lost 2 bases and J lost 0 bases. This CDR3 is 17 amino acids long. Germline CDR1 SGHAT, CDR2 FQNNGV.

CDR3 loop: CASSPLRETSGGNEQFF. In DNA, the CDR3 is TGCGCCAGCAGCCCCCTCCGGGAAACTAGCGGGGGCAATGAGCAGTTCTTC. V and J are TRBV4-1 and TRBJ2-1; 11 bases match TRBD2. This CDR3 comprises 17 residues. V was pared by 4 bases and J by 6 bases, with 11 bases of the junction left unmatched. From germline, CDR1 is MGHRA and CDR2 YSYEKL.

This clone occurred once. The chain combines TRBV14 with TRBJ2-1; 7 nucleotides align to TRBD2. This CDR3 has 17 residues. The germline CDR1 and CDR2 sequences are SGHDN and FVKESK. V lost 0 bases to trimming and J lost 2 bases; unmatched junction nucleotides: 7. The CDR3 is CASSQDAGESPYNEQFF. CDR3 nucleotides: TGTGCCAGCAGCCAAGATGCGGGAGAAAGTCCCTACAATGAGCAGTTCTTC.

This chain links TRBV7-9 with TRBJ2-7; weak D call: TRBD2 (6 bases). The CDR3 spans 16 residues. Germline V gene data show CDR1 as SEHNR and CDR2 as FQNEAQ (reference sequence). Trimming pared 1 base from V and 2 bases from J, leaving 15 bases between. The CDR3 sequence is CASSLGGGVATYEQYF. Written as DNA, the CDR3 is TGTGCCAGCAGCTTAGGTGGCGGGGTAGCCACCTACGAGCAGTACTTC.

The chain uses TRBV11-2 and TRBJ2-1, with D unclear. The V gene's germline CDR1 is SGHAT and CDR2 FQNNGV. V was trimmed by 1 base and J by 9 bases, leaving 10 bases between them. This CDR3 is 13 amino acids long. The CDR3 region is CASSLVVTAEQFF. The CDR3 nucleotides are TGTGCCAGCAGCTTAGTGGTTACGGCTGAGCAGTTCTTC. Supplemented by reference TRBV11-2 and TRBJ2-1, the full variable domain reads EAGVAQSPRYKIIEKRQSVAFWCNPISGHATLYWYQQILGQGPKLLIQFQNNGVVDDSQLPKDRFSAERLKGVDSTLKIQPAKLEDSAVYLCASSLVVTAEQFFGPGTRLTVL.

As for this clone: Other DNA variants within this sample encode the same CDR3. The chain couples TRBV7-9 to TRBJ2-7, with 7 bases aligning to TRBD2. After removal of 6 bases from V and 3 bases from J, the junction contained 5 bases not matched to a gene. CDR1 is SEHNR and CDR2 is FQNEAQ in the germline V gene (reference sequence). The CDR3 sequence is 13 residues long. CDR3 coding DNA: TGTGCCAGCAGTAGCGGGCAGAACTACGAGCAGTACTTC. Its protein is CASSSGQNYEQYF. Full variable domain (rest looked up from reference TRBV7-9 and TRBJ2-7): DTGVSQNPRHKITKRGQNVTFRCDPISEHNRLYWYRQTLGQGPEFLTYFQNEAQLEKSRLLSDRFSAERPKGSFSTLEIQRTEQGDSAMYLCASSSGQNYEQYFGPGTRLTVT.

The genes are TRBV4-3 and TRBJ2-3; TRBD2 matches 7 bases. V dropped 2 bases and J dropped 2; count of bases not matched to a gene: 7. This CDR3 contains 16 residues. The germline CDR1 and CDR2 sequences are LGHNA and YSLEER. The DNA of the CDR3 is TGCGCCAGCAGCCAAATCGGGGCGGGAGTCACAGATACGCAGTATTTT. Residues: CASSQIGAGVTDTQYF.

This clone was picked up a small number of times. This rearrangement joins TRBV5-5 to TRBJ1-5; 9 positions match TRBD1. Per the germline V gene, CDR1 is SGHKS and CDR2 is YYEKEE (reference sequence). V dropped 1 base and J dropped 6; count of bases not matched to a gene: 5. CDR3 length: 15 residues. The chain's CDR3 is CASSLMLTGGQPQHF. The CDR3 DNA follows: TGTGCCAGCAGCTTGATGTTGACAGGGGGTCAGCCCCAGCATTTT.

The chain links TRBV15 to TRBJ2-7, with D possibly TRBD2 on 6 matching bases. The CDR3 has 15 residues. Per the germline V gene, CDR1 is LNHNV and CDR2 is YYDKDF (reference sequence). The V gene lost 5 bases and the J gene lost 0 bases, with 14 bases spanning the gap. CDR3 sequence (DNA): TGTGCCACCAGCCCCGCTCGGGGGAGCTCCTACGAGCAGTACTTC. Translated, it gives CATSPARGSSYEQYF. The variable domain in full, with the rest retrieved from reference TRBV15 and TRBJ2-7, is DAMVIQNPRYQVTQFGKPVTLSCSQTLNHNVMYWYQQKSSQAPKLLFHYYDKDFNNEADTPDNFQSRRPNTSFCFLDIRSPGLGDTAMYLCATSPARGSSYEQYFGPGTRLTVT.

V is TRBV28 and J is TRBJ1-5, with 8 bases matching TRBD1. V was pared by 3 bases and J by 9 bases, with 13 bases of the junction left unmatched. The CDR3 loop spans 16 amino acids. From germline, CDR1 is MDHEN and CDR2 SYDVKM. The CDR3 sequence is CASSFPGGLSAAPQHF. In DNA, the CDR3 is TGTGCCAGCAGTTTTCCAGGGGGCCTCTCGGCCGCGCCCCAGCATTTT. Variable domain in full (rest from reference TRBV28 and TRBJ1-5): DVKVTQSSRYLVKRTGEKVFLECVQDMDHENMFWYRQDPGLGLRLIYFSYDVKMKEKGDIPEGYSVSREKKERFSLILESASTNQTSMYLCASSFPGGLSAAPQHFGDGTRLSIL.

This chain uses TRBV7-3 with TRBJ2-7, with unresolved D. Looked up from germline, CDR1 is SGHTA and CDR2 is FQGTGA. V was cut by 2 bases and J by 0 bases, with 5 bases left in between. The CDR3 has 13 amino acids. CDR3 bases: TGTGCCAGCAGCTTATCAGCCTCCTACGAGCAGTACTTC. Protein sequence: CASSLSASYEQYF. Full variable domain (remainder filled in from reference TRBV7-3 and TRBJ2-7): GAGVSQTPSNKVTEKGKYVELRCDPISGHTALYWYRQSLGQGPEFLIYFQGTGAADDSGLPNDRFFAVRPEGSVSTLKIQRTERGDSAVYLCASSLSASYEQYFGPGTRLTVT.

For the CDR3, the DNA is TGTGCCAGCACCCCGGGGGGGTCAGTCGAGCAGTACTTC. Translation gives CASTPGGSVEQYF. V is TRBV7-9 and J is TRBJ2-7; the match to TRBD2 covers 8 bases. Germline assignment: CDR1 SEHNR and CDR2 FQNEAQ (reference sequence). This CDR3 has 13 amino acids. The V and J ends lost 7 bases and 6 bases, in that order; junction bases with no gene match: 8. The variable domain in full, completed from reference TRBV7-9 and TRBJ2-7, reads DTGVSQNPRHKITKRGQNVTFRCDPISEHNRLYWYRQTLGQGPEFLTYFQNEAQLEKSRLLSDRFSAERPKGSFSTLEIQRTEQGDSAMYLCASTPGGSVEQYFGPGTRLTVT.

This sequence joins TRBV29-1 and TRBJ2-1; 9 bases line up with TRBD1. The J segment lost 0 bases and the V segment lost 6 bases, leaving 9 bases of the junction unmatched. The CDR3 has 16 residues. Germline CDR1 SQVTM, CDR2 ANQGSEA. The CDR3 bases are TGCAGCGTGTCCGGGACAGGGATAAGCTCCTACAATGAGCAGTTCTTC. This gives the protein CSVSGTGISSYNEQFF.

The chain links TRBV5-1 to TRBJ2-7, with 9 nucleotides matching TRBD1. There are 14 residues in the CDR3. The J segment lost 3 bases and the V segment lost 4 bases, leaving 5 bases of the junction unmatched. From germline, CDR1 is SGHRS and CDR2 YFSETQ. As DNA, the CDR3 is TGCGCCAGCAGCGCGGGACAGGGCGACTACGAGCAGTACTTC. This encodes CASSAGQGDYEQYF.

This clone was observed a single time. The chain couples TRBV6-1 to TRBJ1-1, with D perhaps matching TRBD1 (5 bases). CDR3 size: 13 residues. Germline-derived CDR1 and CDR2 are MNHNS and SASEGT. The V end was cut by 4 bases, the J end by 2 bases, with 8 bases between. The CDR3 DNA reads TGTGCCAGCAGTGTAACAGGAAACACTGAAGCTTTCTTT. This sequence encodes CASSVTGNTEAFF.

A word on this clone: A read error may produce the germline difference seen at one junction end. The V gene is TRBV11-2, the J gene TRBJ2-7; 7 positions agree with TRBD2. The CDR3 runs to 17 residues. CDR1 SGHAT and CDR2 FQNNGV come from the germline V gene. As DNA, the CDR3 is TGTGCCAGCACCTTAACCTTAGCGGGTGAGGACTCCTACGAGCAGTACTTC. The encoded protein is CASTLTLAGEDSYEQYF.